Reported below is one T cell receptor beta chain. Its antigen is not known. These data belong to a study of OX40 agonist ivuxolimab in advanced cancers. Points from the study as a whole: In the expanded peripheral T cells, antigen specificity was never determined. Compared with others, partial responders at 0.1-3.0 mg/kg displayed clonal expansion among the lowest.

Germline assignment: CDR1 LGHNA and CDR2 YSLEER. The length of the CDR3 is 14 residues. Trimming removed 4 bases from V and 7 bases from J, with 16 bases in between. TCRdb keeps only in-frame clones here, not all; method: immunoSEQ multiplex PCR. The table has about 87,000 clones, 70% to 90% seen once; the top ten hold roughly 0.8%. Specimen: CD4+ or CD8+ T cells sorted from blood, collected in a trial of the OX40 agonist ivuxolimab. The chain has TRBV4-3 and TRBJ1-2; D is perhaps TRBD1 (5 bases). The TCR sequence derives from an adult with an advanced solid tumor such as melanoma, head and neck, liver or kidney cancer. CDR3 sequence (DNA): TGCGCCAGCAGCCCTACCGGGACCAGCGGTGGCTACACCTTC. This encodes CASSPTGTSGGYTF.